These 30 T cell receptor beta chains share one sample of origin, sequenced in a study of T-cell reconstitution after alpha-beta-depleted transplantation in children. Unique molecular identifiers were used in preparing the TCRbeta library. TCRdb ran MiXCR on the PCR reads and lists one entry per CDR3 protein. This table holds hundreds of thousands of distinct CDR3 sequences, approximately 15% found once. Sequencing was performed on PBMCs, mostly from graft donor cells, taken 360 days after TCRalphabeta/CD19-depleted stem cell transplant. Receptors originate from a male patient younger than 18 who had a stem cell transplant for acute lymphoblastic leukemia, so the T cells may come from the graft donor.

This clonotype was observed a few times. V usage is TRBV4-2 and J usage is TRBJ2-5; tentatively, D is TRBD2 (6 bases). The CDR3 spans 16 residues. Germline assignment: CDR1 LGHNA and CDR2 YNFKEQ. V lost 1 base and J lost 1, with 13 bases in between. The CDR3 DNA reads TGTGCCAGCAGCCAAGCGGGGACTCGGGCCCAAGAGACCCAGTACTTC. It specifies CASSQAGTRAQETQYF.

This clonotype was seen repeatedly, ten times or more. The gene calls are TRBV12-3 or TRBV12-4 and TRBJ2-7; 8 bases match TRBD2. The CDR3 length is 14 residues. J was trimmed by 3 bases and V by 3 bases; bases with no gene match: 4. As DNA, the CDR3 is TGTGCCAGCAGTTTCGGGAGGGGATTCTACGAGCAGTACTTC. This encodes CASSFGRGFYEQYF.

At least ten counts were recorded for this clonotype. This chain connects TRBV12-3 or TRBV12-4 to TRBJ2-1, with TRBD2 matching 10 bases. V trimming: 2 bases; J trimming: 0 bases; junction bases outside the gene matches: 4. The CDR3 sequence is 17 residues long. The CDR3 nucleotides read TGTGCCAGCAGTTTACTAGCGGGAGATCCCTCCTACAATGAGCAGTTCTTC. This encodes CASSLLAGDPSYNEQFF.

This clonotype occurred a few times. The chain employs TRBV27 and TRBJ2-7, with 8 bases aligning to TRBD1. The germline gives CDR1 MNHEY, CDR2 SMNVEV (reference sequence). CDR3 size: 16 residues. V was clipped by 3 bases and J by 0 bases; unmatched bases: 7. The CDR3 here is CASSFLGQASSYEQYF. CDR3 DNA sequence: TGTGCCAGCAGTTTCCTGGGACAGGCGAGCTCCTACGAGCAGTACTTC.

This rearrangement joins TRBV6-1 to TRBJ2-1, with a weak D call TRBD2 (6 bases). Germline CDR1 is MNHNS and CDR2 is SASEGT. This CDR3 comprises 15 residues. V shed 0 bases and J shed 5 bases, with 11 bases lying between them. The DNA of the CDR3 is TGTGCCAGCAGTGAAGCAACTAGCTTCGACAATGAGCAGTTCTTC. Its protein product is CASSEATSFDNEQFF.

This clonotype was counted many times. V and J are TRBV2 and TRBJ2-5; 15 bases match TRBD2. The CDR3 sequence is 16 residues long. V shed 1 base and J 4 bases; nucleotides not matched to a gene: 1. The germline CDR1 and CDR2 sequences are SNHLY and FYNNEI. The CDR3 spells CASSEEGLAGGETQYF. Written as DNA, the CDR3 is TGTGCCAGCAGTGAAGAGGGACTAGCGGGAGGAGAGACCCAGTACTTC.

This clonotype was counted a few times. The chain recombines TRBV18 with TRBJ2-1; 11 bases agree with TRBD2. Germline V CDR1 and CDR2: KGHSH, LQKENI. This CDR3 is built from 17 residues. J gave up 1 base and V 4 bases, and 6 bases lay outside the gene matches. CDR3 DNA: TGTGCCAGCTCACGATCACTAGCGGGAGAGTCCTACAATGAGCAGTTCTTC. Residues: CASSRSLAGESYNEQFF.

The genes are TRBV6-6 and TRBJ2-5; the D is unclear. Germline V lookup: CDR1 MNHNY, CDR2 SVGAGI (reference sequence). CDR3 length equals 13 residues. V was pared by 7 bases and J by 13 bases, with 22 bases between. The CDR3 region is CASTPDRSVGLYF. The CDR3 region has the DNA TGTGCCAGCACCCCTGACCGGTCGGTAGGGTTGTACTTC.

At least ten counts were recorded for this clonotype. The chain is built from TRBV20-1 and TRBJ2-1, with 7 bases fitting TRBD2. Looked up from germline, CDR1 is DFQATT and CDR2 is SNEGSKA (reference sequence). This CDR3 spans 14 amino acids. The junction had 6 bases not matched to a gene; V was cut back by 4 bases and J by 3 bases. The CDR3 nucleotides are TGCAGTGCTAACCAAGGGAGGGGCTACAATGAGCAGTTCTTC. Translating gives CSANQGRGYNEQFF.

This clonotype was seen a handful of times. The J gene is TRBJ2-5, the V gene TRBV27, with a tentative D call TRBD2 (6 bases). The CDR3 is made up of 15 amino acids. V shed 2 bases and J shed 4 bases, with 14 bases lying between them. Germline V lookup: CDR1 MNHEY, CDR2 SMNVEV (reference sequence). The CDR3 loop reads CASSLGGVIPETQYF. The CDR3 nucleotides read TGTGCCAGCAGTTTAGGAGGGGTTATTCCAGAGACCCAGTACTTC.

This clonotype was detected only a few times. The V and J genes are TRBV5-1 and TRBJ2-3; 12 bases fit TRBD2. The CDR3 runs to 16 residues. The V segment lost 0 bases and the J segment 5 bases; nucleotides outside the gene matches: 4. The germline V gene has CDR1 SGHRS and CDR2 YFSETQ. The CDR3, as DNA: TGCGCCAGCAGCTTGGATGCTAGCGGGAGGGTAGATACGCAGTATTTT. It codes for CASSLDASGRVDTQYF.

This clonotype was counted a few times. The rearrangement uses TRBV9 and TRBJ2-7; D is undetermined. Deletions cut 0 bases from V and 2 bases from J, with 9 bases between. Germline CDR1 is SGDLS and CDR2 is YYNGEE. There are 14 residues in the CDR3. CDR3 in DNA: TGTGCCAGCAGCGTAGGTCGGCAGACCTACGAGCAGTACTTC. Translation gives CASSVGRQTYEQYF. Looking up the rest from reference TRBV9 and TRBJ2-7 gives the full variable domain: DSGVTQTPKHLITATGQRVTLRCSPRSGDLSVYWYQQSLDQGLQFLIQYYNGEERAKGNILERFSAQQFPDLHSELNLSSLELGDSALYFCASSVGRQTYEQYFGPGTRLTVT.

The chain carries TRBV11-3 and TRBJ2-3, with D possibly matching TRBD1 (6 bases). V dropped 5 bases and J dropped 2 bases, with 14 bases sitting between them. The CDR3 runs to 15 residues. Germline V gene data show CDR1 as SGHNT and CDR2 as YENEEA. The CDR3: CASSPRQAYTDTQYF. The CDR3 nucleotides are TGTGCCAGCAGCCCCCGACAGGCGTACACAGATACGCAGTATTTT.

There are a few counts of this clonotype. This chain connects TRBV7-7 to TRBJ2-1; 7 positions match TRBD2. This CDR3 spans 17 amino acids. Germline V gives CDR1 SSHAT, CDR2 FNYEAQ (reference sequence). V lost 2 bases, J lost 7 bases, and 14 bases stayed unmatched. CDR3 nucleotide sequence: TGTGCCAGCAGCTTAAGCGCCCTGCGGGGGTCTACAAATGAGCAGTTCTTC. Its protein product is CASSLSALRGSTNEQFF. Using reference TRBV7-7 and TRBJ2-1 for the parts outside the CDR3, the full variable domain is GAGVSQSPRYKVTKRGQDVTLRCDPISSHATLYWYQQALGQGPEFLTYFNYEAQPDKSGLPSDRFSAERPEGSISTLTIQRTEQRDSAMYRCASSLSALRGSTNEQFFGPGTRLTVL.

This rearrangement joins TRBV11-1 to TRBJ2-5; 10 positions agree with TRBD2. The V and J ends lost 5 bases and 5 bases, in that order; junction bases with no gene match: 11. Germline V CDR1 and CDR2: SGHAT, FQDESV (reference sequence). CDR3 length equals 16 residues. CDR3: CASSQPSGRAVETQYF. In DNA form, the CDR3 reads TGTGCCAGCAGCCAACCAAGCGGGAGGGCCGTCGAGACCCAGTACTTC.

This clonotype was observed at least ten times. The V and J genes are TRBV7-8 and TRBJ1-4, with D possibly matching TRBD1 (5 bases). Trimming removed 2 bases at V and 6 bases at J, with 16 bases between. From germline, CDR1 is SGHVS and CDR2 FQNEAQ. There are 16 residues in the CDR3. The CDR3 loop reads CASSLRDSGLYEKLFF. The DNA of the CDR3 is TGTGCCAGCAGCTTACGCGACAGCGGGCTTTATGAAAAACTGTTTTTT.

The chain combines TRBV7-9 with TRBJ2-1; D may match TRBD1 or TRBD2 (5 bases each). Between the trimmed V and J ends, which lost 0 bases and 7 bases, there was a span of 19 bases. CDR3 length equals 17 residues. Looked up from germline, CDR1 is SEHNR and CDR2 is FQNEAQ (reference sequence). CDR3 bases: TGTGCCAGCAGCTTAGCCGTCGCAGGGTCGGGAATGAATGAGCAGTTCTTC. Translation gives CASSLAVAGSGMNEQFF.

In its sample, this clonotype was seen a few times. The V and J genes are TRBV5-1 and TRBJ2-2; 9 nucleotides line up with TRBD1. The J segment lost 5 bases and the V segment lost 3 bases, leaving 17 bases of the junction unmatched. The CDR3 sequence is 19 residues long. Germline V gene data show CDR1 as SGHRS and CDR2 as YFSETQ. Here the CDR3 reads CASSSSSITGGKVTGELFF. The CDR3 DNA reads TGCGCCAGCAGCTCATCCTCAATTACAGGGGGCAAGGTTACCGGGGAGCTGTTTTTT.

Many counts were recorded for this clonotype. V gene TRBV12-3 or TRBV12-4 combines with J gene TRBJ2-1, with TRBD2 matching over 11 bases. The length of the CDR3 is 16 residues. The ends lost 9 bases at V and 9 bases at J; junction bases unmatched: 16. Here the CDR3 reads CASRHLAGGRNREQFF. The CDR3 DNA sequence: TGTGCCAGTCGCCACTTAGCGGGAGGGCGCAACCGTGAGCAGTTCTTC.

V gene TRBV27 combines with J gene TRBJ2-6, with 8 bases identical to TRBD1. The CDR3 has 17 residues. CDR1 and CDR2 from the germline V gene are MNHEY and SMNVEV (reference sequence). After removal of 5 bases from V and 4 bases from J, the junction contained 10 bases not matched to a gene. This CDR3 is CASSPSNRGAGANVLTF. CDR3 coding DNA: TGTGCCAGCAGTCCCTCTAACAGGGGGGCCGGGGCCAACGTCCTGACTTTC.

This chain joins TRBV3-1 and TRBJ2-6; unclear D gene. Germline V gene sequence: CDR1 LGHDT, CDR2 YNNKEL (reference sequence). The CDR3 runs to 16 residues. V dropped 4 bases and J dropped 4 bases, with 14 bases sitting between them. CDR3 sequence reads: CASSLLIRPGANVLTF. CDR3 DNA: TGTGCCAGCAGCCTTTTGATTCGGCCGGGGGCCAACGTCCTGACTTTC.

This clonotype turned up a few times. The V gene is TRBV7-9, the J gene TRBJ2-3, with D unresolved. V was trimmed by 7 bases and J by 7 bases, leaving 12 bases between them. This CDR3 has 12 residues. Germline V gives CDR1 SEHNR, CDR2 FQNEAQ (reference sequence). In nucleotides, the CDR3 is TGTGCCAGCACCGACCAAGGAAATACGCAGTATTTT. Its protein is CASTDQGNTQYF.

Ten or more counts support this clonotype. CDR3 residues: CASSPPSGTGEEQYF. CDR3 DNA: TGCGCCAGCAGCCCACCATCCGGGACAGGGGAAGAGCAGTACTTC. The gene calls are TRBV5-1 and TRBJ2-7; 10 bases are a match to TRBD1. V lost 4 bases to trimming and J lost 7 bases; unmatched junction nucleotides: 11. Germline values: CDR1 SGHRS, CDR2 YFSETQ. This CDR3 has 15 residues.

This clonotype was seen only a few times. J is TRBJ2-3 and V is TRBV10-1; 7 nucleotides align to TRBD2. Germline loops: CDR1 WNHNN, CDR2 SYGVQD (reference sequence). The J segment lost 2 bases and the V segment lost 0 bases, leaving 11 bases of the junction unmatched. CDR3 length equals 18 residues. The CDR3 is CASSESVSGREFTDTQYF. DNA of the CDR3: TGCGCCAGCAGTGAGTCCGTGAGTGGGCGGGAGTTCACAGATACGCAGTATTTT.

This CDR3 reads CASSLVAQGPQETQYF. The DNA for the CDR3 is TGCGCCAGCAGCTTGGTCGCGCAGGGGCCTCAAGAGACCCAGTACTTC. The V gene is TRBV5-1, the J gene TRBJ2-5, with a weak D call TRBD1 (6 bases). Germline CDR1 is SGHRS and CDR2 is YFSETQ. The CDR3 runs to 16 residues. The V and J ends lost 0 bases and 2 bases respectively, with 14 bases between them.

The chain recombines TRBV13 with TRBJ2-7, with D possibly matching TRBD2 (5 bases). V lost 2 bases, J lost 5 bases, and 13 bases lay in between. Germline CDR1 and CDR2: PRHDT and FYEKMQ (reference sequence). The CDR3 runs 14 residues. In nucleotides, the CDR3 is TGTGCCAGCAGCTTACGGGGATCCGGACACGAGCAGTACTTC. Residues: CASSLRGSGHEQYF.

This clonotype was seen repeatedly, ten times or more. This chain connects TRBV5-1 to TRBJ2-2; D is unclear. The CDR3 sequence is 15 residues long. Per germline, CDR1 SGHRS and CDR2 YFSETQ. V was clipped by 0 bases and J by 0 bases, with 6 bases between them. The CDR3 sequence: CASSLAPPNTGELFF. CDR3 DNA sequence: TGCGCCAGCAGCTTGGCCCCACCGAACACCGGGGAGCTGTTTTTT.

The chain uses TRBV11-1 and TRBJ1-5; no definite D call. Trimming took off 4 bases at V and 5 bases at J, with 12 bases between the two ends. This CDR3 contains 14 residues. Germline V CDR1 and CDR2: SGHAT, FQDESV (reference sequence). CDR3 protein: CASSSKKIDQPQHF. DNA for the CDR3: TGTGCCAGCAGCTCAAAAAAGATCGATCAGCCCCAGCATTTT.

This sequence joins TRBV7-9 and TRBJ1-2; TRBD1 matches 7 bases. CDR3 length: 14 amino acids. With 5 bases clipped from V and 4 bases from J, the junction kept 7 bases outside the gene matches. Germline V gives CDR1 SEHNR, CDR2 FQNEAQ (reference sequence). The CDR3 sequence is CASSPGDRFYGYTF. In DNA, the CDR3 is TGTGCCAGCAGCCCAGGGGACAGATTCTATGGCTACACCTTC.

This clonotype was found many times. The CDR3 DNA is TGTGCCATCAGTACACAAGAGACCCAGTACTTC. Amino acids: CAISTQETQYF. V gene TRBV10-3 combines with J gene TRBJ2-5; D uncertain. This CDR3 is built from 11 residues. Germline CDR1 and CDR2: ENHRY and SYGVKD. V gave up 5 bases and J gave up 2 bases, with 3 bases separating them.